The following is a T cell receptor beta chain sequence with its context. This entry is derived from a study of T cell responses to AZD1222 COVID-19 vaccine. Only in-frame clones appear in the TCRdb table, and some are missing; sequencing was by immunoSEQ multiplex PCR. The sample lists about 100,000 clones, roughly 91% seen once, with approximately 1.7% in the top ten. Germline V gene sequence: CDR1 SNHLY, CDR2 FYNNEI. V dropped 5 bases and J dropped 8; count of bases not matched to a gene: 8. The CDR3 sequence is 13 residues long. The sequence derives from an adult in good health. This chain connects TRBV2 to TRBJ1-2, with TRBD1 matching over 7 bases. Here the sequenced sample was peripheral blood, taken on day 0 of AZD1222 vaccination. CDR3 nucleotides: TGTGCCAGCAGTAGGACAGGCGGTAGCGGCTACACCTTC. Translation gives CASSRTGGSGYTF.